This T cell receptor beta chain was captured by sequencing in a study of shared clonotypes between healthy human individuals. Libraries were prepared by immunoSEQ multiplex PCR; TCRdb keeps only in-frame clonotypes and omits some of them. The sample holds about 2.5 million clones, 92% seen once. The sample consisted of naive CD4+ T cells from PBMCs. Subset indicated: CD45RA+ positively selected. This TCR derives from a man between 18 and 29 years old in good health. Some clones in this sample may be carry-over from other donors' samples.

CDR3 DNA: TGTGCCAGCGCTAGCGGGAGGACCTACGAGCAGTACTTC. It specifies CASASGRTYEQYF. The gene calls are TRBV6-5 and TRBJ2-7; 11 positions agree with TRBD2. Germline V gives CDR1 MNHEY, CDR2 SVGAGI. Losses at the gene ends were 8 bases for V and 2 bases for J; bases not matched to a gene: 2. The CDR3 covers 13 residues.